The 6 T cell receptor beta chains listed next were all sequenced from one sample in a study of control samples from healthy donors and cancer patients. Profiled with immunoSEQ multiplex PCR; TCRdb holds only in-frame clones, not every one. The table includes tens of thousands of clones, roughly 84% detected once. The sequencing input was blood. All receptors derive from a woman aged 45 to 65 in good health.

CDR3 in DNA: TGCAGCGTTGGTGAGCAGGGGAATGAGCAGTTCTTC. Translated: CSVGEQGNEQFF. This chain links TRBV29-1 with TRBJ2-1; weak D call: TRBD1 (6 bases). The CDR3 is 12 amino acids. Between the trimmed V and J ends, which lost 4 bases and 7 bases, there was a span of 11 bases. CDR1 and CDR2 from the germline V gene are SQVTM and ANQGSEA.

This clone has a handful of counts. The rearrangement links TRBV7-9 to TRBJ2-7; D assignment may be TRBD1 or TRBD2 (5 bases each). Germline V gene data show CDR1 as SEHNR and CDR2 as FQNEAQ (reference sequence). Trimming shortened V by 4 bases and J by 2 bases, and 9 bases separated the two germline ends. The CDR3 is 13 residues long. CDR3 in DNA: TGTGCCAGCAGCTCGGGACGGGCCTACGAGCAGTACTTC. Amino acid sequence: CASSSGRAYEQYF.

This chain links TRBV19 with TRBJ1-2, with D possibly matching TRBD1 (5 bases). This CDR3 is 12 amino acids long. V was pared by 3 bases and J by 5 bases, with 7 bases between. The germline V gene has CDR1 LNHDA and CDR2 SQIVND (reference sequence). CDR3 nucleotides: TGTGCCAGTAGTATCCCAGGGTATGGCTACACCTTC. Translation: CASSIPGYGYTF. Filled out from reference TRBV19 and TRBJ1-2, the complete variable domain reads DGGITQSPKYLFRKEGQNVTLSCEQNLNHDAMYWYRQDPGQGLRLIYYSQIVNDFQKGDIAEGYSVSREKKESFPLTVTSAQKNPTAFYLCASSIPGYGYTFGSGTRLTVV.

This rearrangement joins TRBV7-9 to TRBJ1-3; D gene uncertain. CDR3 length: 16 residues. In germline, CDR1 is SEHNR, CDR2 FQNEAQ (reference sequence). Trimming pared 4 bases from V and 2 bases from J, leaving 15 bases between. This CDR3 reads CASSSVRVTTGNTIYF. Here the CDR3 DNA reads TGTGCCAGCAGCTCCGTCCGTGTTACGACTGGAAACACCATATATTTT.

The chain employs TRBV7-2 and TRBJ2-5; D unclear. CDR1 SGHTA and CDR2 FQGNSA come from the germline V gene. This CDR3 comprises 15 residues. Trimming took off 0 bases at V and 0 bases at J, with 8 bases between the two ends. The CDR3 spells CASSLAGPYQETQYF. The CDR3 coding sequence is TGTGCCAGCAGCTTAGCGGGCCCGTACCAAGAGACCCAGTACTTC.

The rearrangement joins TRBV29-1 to TRBJ2-3; 11 bases fit TRBD1. This CDR3 is 14 amino acids long. Germline CDR1 and CDR2: SQVTM and ANQGSEA. V gave up 7 bases and J gave up 5 bases; unmatched junction bases: 8. Here the CDR3 reads CSALGQGARDTQYF. As DNA, the CDR3 is TGCAGCGCCCTAGGACAGGGGGCTAGAGATACGCAGTATTTT.